These T cell receptor beta chains were read from a single sample in a study of cytomegalovirus exposure and HLA in healthy donors. This table comes from immunoSEQ multiplex PCR, and its TCRdb copy is limited to in-frame clones, with some not included. The sample shows some 150,000 clones, about four fifths of them seen only once. The sequencing sample was made of PBMCs. The receptors were sampled from a man younger than 40 in good health and CMV-seronegative. Both conserved end residues are part of each CDR3. D genes are given only for firm matches. Clone size is not always given. Where it is, it says once, few, many or a class for expanded clones.

TRBV28	few	-	TRBJ2-6	TGTGCCAGCACCCAACAGGGAGCGTCTGGGGCCAACGTCCTGACTTTC	CASTQQGASGANVLTF
TRBV6-4	once	-	TRBJ2-7	TGTGCCAGCAGCCCACGCGGCACATTGAACGCCTACGAGCAGTACTTC	CASSPRGTLNAYEQYF
TRBV5-1	-	TRBD1	TRBJ1-5	TGCGCCAGCAGCTTGGAAGGGGGCGACAATCAGCCCCAGCATTTT	CASSLEGGDNQPQHF
TRBV6-6	-	TRBD1	TRBJ2-2	TGTGCCAGCAGTACCCCGCCAGGGGGCTACACCGGGGAGCTGTTTTTT	CASSTPPGGYTGELFF
TRBV5-6	-	-	TRBJ1-3	TGTGCCTCTTGGAGCTCTGGAAACACCATATATTTT	CASWSSGNTIYF
TRBV7-2	few	TRBD2	TRBJ2-3	TGTGCCAGCAGCCCTCGACTAGCGGGGGGCACAGATACGCAGTATTTT	CASSPRLAGGTDTQYF
TRBV18	-	-	TRBJ1-1	TGTGCCAGCTCACCACCGCGGGGTTTGAACACTGAAGCTTTCTTT	CASSPPRGLNTEAFF
TRBV25-1	few	TRBD1	TRBJ1-3	TGTGCCAGCAGTGACCTTACAGGGGGGAGGTACACCATATATTTT	CASSDLTGGRYTIYF
TRBV18	-	TRBD1	TRBJ2-7	TGTGCCAGCTCAACAGGGGTCCCCTCCTACGAGCAGTACTTC	CASSTGVPSYEQYF
TRBV30	-	-	TRBJ2-7	TGTGCCTGGAGTGTGGGCAGCTCCTACGAGCAGTACTTC	CAWSVGSSYEQYF
TRBV7-6	-	-	TRBJ2-1	TGTGCCAGCAGCTTAGGTCTAGCGCCCCACAATGAGCAGTTCTTC	CASSLGLAPHNEQFF
TRBV5-1	-	-	TRBJ2-2	TGCGCCAGCAGCTTCCAGCGGACCGGGGAGCTGTTTTTT	CASSFQRTGELFF
TRBV4-1	-	-	TRBJ1-1	TGCGCCAGCAGCCAAGATTTGGGGGCAGGTGAAAACACTGAAGCTTTCTTT	CASSQDLGAGENTEAFF
TRBV5-1	-	-	TRBJ2-7	TGCGCCAGCAGGACTCCCGCGGGTTACGAGCAGTACTTC	CASRTPAGYEQYF
TRBV28	-	TRBD1	TRBJ2-5	TGTGCCAGCAGTTCTAAGGACAGGGGCGGTCTGGGAGAGACCCAGTACTTC	CASSSKDRGGLGETQYF
TRBV7-2	few	TRBD2	TRBJ2-2	TGTGCCAGCAGCTTAGTGCTAGCGGGGACCACCGGGGAGCTGTTTTTT	CASSLVLAGTTGELFF
TRBV18	-	TRBD2	TRBJ2-7	TGTGCCAGCTCACAACTAGCGGGAGGCAAAACCTACGAGCAGTACTTC	CASSQLAGGKTYEQYF
TRBV5-6	-	-	TRBJ2-1	TGTGCCAGCAGCCTGGGGGGACAGATTTACAATGAGCAGTTCTTC	CASSLGGQIYNEQFF
TRBV5-1	-	-	TRBJ1-3	TGCGCCAGCAGCAGGAGCTCTGGAAACACCATATATTTT	CASSRSSGNTIYF
TRBV5-4	-	TRBD1	TRBJ2-7	TGTGCCAGCAGCCGGCAAGGGGGACAGGGCTACGAGCAGTACTTC	CASSRQGGQGYEQYF
TRBV5-1	-	TRBD1	TRBJ1-1	TGCGCCAGCAGCTTGGGGACAGGGGGGGCGACTGAAGCTTTCTTT	CASSLGTGGATEAFF
TRBV29-1	-	-	TRBJ1-1	TGCAGCGTTGTAACGAGGAACACTGAAGCTTTCTTT	CSVVTRNTEAFF
TRBV13	once	-	TRBJ2-2	TGTGCCAGCAGCAATTCATGGGAAGTGACAGGTCCCTACGGGGAGCTGTTTTTT	CASSNSWEVTGPYGELFF
TRBV27	few	-	TRBJ2-7	TGTGCCAGCAGTTTATCGTACGGCTACGAGCAGTACTTC	CASSLSYGYEQYF
TRBV25-1	-	-	TRBJ1-2	TGTGCCAGCCGACCCGACAGCCCCTATGGCTACACCTTC	CASRPDSPYGYTF
TRBV5-6	-	-	TRBJ2-3	TGTGCCAGCAGCTTTGCAGGGGCGGTCGCAGATACGCAGTATTTT	CASSFAGAVADTQYF
TRBV18	-	TRBD1	TRBJ1-3	TGTGCCAGCTCGACTACAGGGGGCGAAGGAAACACCATATATTTT	CASSTTGGEGNTIYF
TRBV11-2	-	-	TRBJ2-7	TGTGCCAGCAGCTTAACAGAGGAGCAGTACTTC	CASSLTEEQYF
TRBV29-1	few	-	TRBJ1-1	TGCAGCGTTGGAGACGACGGGGTTCAAGCTTTCTTT	CSVGDDGVQAFF
TRBV19	-	-	TRBJ1-1	TGTGCCAGTAGTATAGGGGCCCACACTGAAGCTTTCTTT	CASSIGAHTEAFF
TRBV30	few	TRBD2	TRBJ2-3	TGTGCCTGGAGTGAGGGACTAGCGATAGATACGCAGTATTTT	CAWSEGLAIDTQYF
TRBV6-4	-	-	TRBJ2-3	TGTGCCAGCAGTGAGGGCCTTAGCACAGATACGCAGTATTTT	CASSEGLSTDTQYF
TRBV7-3	-	-	TRBJ2-2	TGTGCCAGCAGCTTAAGGGAGCCAAACACCGGGGAGCTGTTTTTT	CASSLREPNTGELFF
TRBV5-6	-	-	TRBJ2-3	TGTGCCAGCAGCGATCCGGTGGATACGCAGTATTTT	CASSDPVDTQYF
TRBV7-2	-	-	TRBJ2-2	TGTGCCAGCAGCTTGGATAGCGGTAACACCGGGGAGCTGTTTTTT	CASSLDSGNTGELFF
TRBV4-1	-	-	TRBJ1-4	TGCGCCAGCAGCCGCCTAAGGGGGGAAAAACTGTTTTTT	CASSRLRGEKLFF
TRBV5-1	-	-	TRBJ1-1	TGCGCCAGCAGCTTCGACTACACTGAAGCTTTCTTT	CASSFDYTEAFF
TRBV10-2	few	TRBD2	TRBJ2-7	TGCGCCAGCAGCGTAGCGGGAGGAGTCGAGCAGTACTTC	CASSVAGGVEQYF
TRBV10-3	-	-	TRBJ2-7	TGTGCCATCAGTGATTTCGGGAGCTCCTACGAGCAGTACTTC	CAISDFGSSYEQYF
TRBV6-1	-	TRBD2	TRBJ2-1	TGTGCCAGCAGTACTAGCGACTCCTACAATGAGCAGTTCTTC	CASSTSDSYNEQFF